Listed here are 29 T cell receptor beta chains from one sample, sequenced in a study of OX40 agonist ivuxolimab in advanced cancers. Assay: immunoSEQ multiplex PCR; the TCRdb copy retains only in-frame clones and omits some. The sample includes around 70,000 clones, 70% to 85% seen only once; the top ten take roughly 1.1%. Sequenced here: CD4+ or CD8+ T cells sorted from blood, sampled in a trial of the OX40 agonist ivuxolimab. Every receptor here comes from an adult with an advanced solid tumor such as melanoma, head and neck, liver or kidney cancer.

V usage is TRBV11-2 and J usage is TRBJ1-1; D is unclear. There are 15 residues in the CDR3. Germline V gene lookup returns CDR1 SGHAT and CDR2 FQNNGV. V was clipped by 1 base and J by 3 bases, with 12 bases between them. The CDR3 nucleotides are TGTGCCAGCAGCTTAGGTTATGGAGCGGACACTGAAGCTTTCTTT. Its protein is CASSLGYGADTEAFF.

This clone appeared once. This chain joins TRBV28 and TRBJ2-4; 11 bases fit TRBD2. Looked up from germline, CDR1 is MDHEN and CDR2 is SYDVKM. With 5 bases clipped from V and 2 bases from J, the junction kept 5 bases outside the gene matches. The CDR3 has 16 amino acids. CDR3 sequence (DNA): TGTGCCAGCAGTGAAGCTAGCGGGGGGCCCAAAAACATTCAGTACTTC. Its translation is CASSEASGGPKNIQYF.

This clone has only one observation. The gene calls are TRBV5-4 and TRBJ2-5; D gene uncertain. Looked up from germline, CDR1 is SGHNT and CDR2 is YYREEE (reference sequence). V gave up 4 bases and J gave up 3 bases, with 13 bases separating them. This CDR3 spans 14 amino acids. The CDR3: CASSQYVIEETQYF. In DNA, the CDR3 is TGTGCCAGCAGCCAATACGTGATCGAAGAGACCCAGTACTTC.

The chain combines TRBV11-3 with TRBJ2-7; 8 bases are shared with TRBD1. The CDR3 extends over 14 amino acids. Per the germline V gene, CDR1 is SGHNT and CDR2 is YENEEA. Trimming at V came to 5 bases and at J to 6 bases, leaving 9 bases not matched to a gene. The CDR3 protein is CASSRQGAFSEQYF. CDR3 DNA: TGTGCCAGCAGCCGCCAGGGGGCGTTCTCCGAGCAGTACTTC.

The chain is built from TRBV28 and TRBJ2-1; no clear D. Trimming pared 6 bases from V and 4 bases from J, leaving 10 bases between. Germline CDR1 and CDR2: MDHEN and SYDVKM. This CDR3 comprises 13 residues. CDR3 sequence (DNA): TGTGCCAGCAGCCCCCCGACTTACAATGAGCAGTTCTTC. Amino acids: CASSPPTYNEQFF.

J is TRBJ2-6 and V is TRBV9; D is uncertain. Germline V gene sequence: CDR1 SGDLS, CDR2 YYNGEE. There are 16 residues in the CDR3. Trimming left V 0 bases short and J 4 bases short, with 11 bases between. CDR3 nucleotides: TGTGCCAGCAGCGTAGACCCCATGTTAGGGGCCAACGTCCTGACTTTC. This sequence encodes CASSVDPMLGANVLTF.

The rearrangement joins TRBV7-9 to TRBJ2-2; unclear D gene. Germline-derived CDR1 and CDR2 are SEHNR and FQNEAQ (reference sequence). CDR3 size: 15 residues. V was trimmed by 2 bases and J by 8 bases, leaving 15 bases between them. The CDR3 protein is CASSLFTSGAGELFF. The DNA of the CDR3 is TGTGCCAGCAGCTTATTTACGTCGGGTGCTGGGGAGCTGTTTTTT.

The rearrangement links TRBV19 to TRBJ1-5, with D uncertain. V shed 5 bases and J shed 7 bases, with 18 bases lying between them. The CDR3 runs 15 residues. CDR1 is LNHDA, CDR2 SQIVND, per germline (reference sequence). In DNA form, the CDR3 reads TGTGCCAGTAGTCCTTCCGAGGGCGGCACGCAGCCCCAGCATTTT. Amino acids: CASSPSEGGTQPQHF.

A few counts support this clone. CDR3 in amino acids: CASSSGEGDYGYTF. The CDR3 DNA follows: TGTGCCAGCAGCTCCGGGGAGGGAGACTATGGCTACACCTTC. The chain joins TRBV7-9 to TRBJ1-2; D unclear. V gave up 4 bases and J gave up 3 bases, with 12 bases separating them. This CDR3 has 14 residues. Germline CDR1 is SEHNR and CDR2 is FQNEAQ (reference sequence). Complete variable domain (other parts from reference TRBV7-9 and TRBJ1-2): DTGVSQNPRHKITKRGQNVTFRCDPISEHNRLYWYRQTLGQGPEFLTYFQNEAQLEKSRLLSDRFSAERPKGSFSTLEIQRTEQGDSAMYLCASSSGEGDYGYTFGSGTRLTVV.

The V gene is TRBV6-5, the J gene TRBJ1-1; D gene uncertain. The V end was cut by 0 bases, the J end by 0 bases, with 8 bases between. Germline V gene data show CDR1 as MNHEY and CDR2 as SVGAGI. The CDR3 length is 15 residues. The CDR3 reads CASSYSNSVNTEAFF. DNA for the CDR3: TGTGCCAGCAGTTACTCGAATTCAGTGAACACTGAAGCTTTCTTT.

CDR3 in DNA: TGTGCCAGCAGCGGGACAGGGGACAGGGTAATCGCTGAAGCTTTCTTT. Translating gives CASSGTGDRVIAEAFF. The V call is TRBV11-3, the J call TRBJ1-1; 10 positions agree with TRBD1. The CDR3 is 16 amino acids. The germline V gene has CDR1 SGHNT and CDR2 YENEEA. Trimming cost V 5 bases and J 6 bases; bases outside gene matches: 12.

The V call is TRBV6-1, the J call TRBJ1-2, with 8 positions matching TRBD1. V was pared by 6 bases and J by 8 bases, with 11 bases of the junction left unmatched. CDR3 size: 14 residues. The germline V gene has CDR1 MNHNS and CDR2 SASEGT. In nucleotides, the CDR3 is TGTGCCAGCAGCGTTGGACAGGGATCCGGCGGCTACACCTTC. This sequence encodes CASSVGQGSGGYTF.

The chain links TRBV9 to TRBJ2-2; 7 bases line up with TRBD1. Germline CDR1 SGDLS, CDR2 YYNGEE. This CDR3 comprises 16 residues. V trimming: 4 bases; J trimming: 0 bases; junction bases outside the gene matches: 6. The CDR3 region is CASSTGDSPNTGELFF. The CDR3 DNA is TGTGCCAGCAGCACTGGGGACAGCCCGAACACCGGGGAGCTGTTTTTT.

The rearrangement joins TRBV4-1 to TRBJ2-4, with D maybe TRBD1 (5 bases). In germline, CDR1 is MGHRA, CDR2 YSYEKL. The CDR3 runs 17 residues. Trimming took off 4 bases at V and 0 bases at J, with 16 bases between the two ends. For the CDR3, the DNA is TGCGCCAGCAGCCCACCCCTTTCGACAGTAGCCAAAAACATTCAGTACTTC. Protein product: CASSPPLSTVAKNIQYF.

This chain links TRBV5-6 with TRBJ2-1; D possibly corresponds to TRBD1 (5 bases). V gave up 3 bases and J gave up 2 bases, with 15 bases separating them. Germline CDR1 reads SGHDT; CDR2 reads YYEEEE. This CDR3 comprises 16 residues. CDR3 residues: CASSYQGSLTYNEQFF. The CDR3 DNA is TGTGCCAGCAGCTATCAGGGTAGTCTCACCTACAATGAGCAGTTCTTC.

The gene calls are TRBV6-5 and TRBJ1-2, with D uncertain. Germline V lookup: CDR1 MNHEY, CDR2 SVGAGI. Trimming stripped 6 bases from V and 3 bases from J, with 11 bases between. The CDR3 spans 13 residues. The CDR3 protein is CASRFDKHYGYTF. The CDR3 DNA is TGTGCCAGCAGGTTCGACAAACACTATGGCTACACCTTC.

The rearrangement links TRBV6-6 to TRBJ1-2, with D possibly matching TRBD1 (6 bases). The CDR3 length is 13 residues. CDR1 is MNHNY and CDR2 is SVGAGI in the germline V gene (reference sequence). V shed 5 bases and J shed 4 bases, with 11 bases lying between them. The CDR3 reads CASSRDTSYGYTF. The CDR3 coding sequence is TGTGCCAGCAGTCGGGACACTAGCTATGGCTACACCTTC.

The CDR3 DNA sequence: TGTGCTAGTGGAAATCCCCCGGGACAGCATTTT. Its translation: CASGNPPGQHF. The J gene is TRBJ1-5, the V gene TRBV12-5; no clear D gene. Germline CDR1 is LGHNT and CDR2 is FRNRAP. The CDR3 loop spans 11 amino acids. Trimming removed 6 bases at V and 13 bases at J, with 13 bases between.

This sequence joins TRBV5-5 and TRBJ1-1; D remains unclear. Germline CDR1 is SGHKS and CDR2 is YYEKEE (reference sequence). Trimming removed 7 bases from V and 0 bases from J, with 13 bases in between. This CDR3 contains 14 residues. The CDR3 is CASGDRPLNTEAFF. The DNA for the CDR3 is TGTGCCAGCGGAGACCGCCCCTTGAACACTGAAGCTTTCTTT.

The chain links TRBV7-8 to TRBJ2-5, with no clear D. V dropped 0 bases and J dropped 5 bases, with 13 bases sitting between them. Germline V CDR1 and CDR2: SGHVS, FQNEAQ. CDR3 size: 15 residues. CDR3 nucleotide sequence: TGTGCCAGCAGCTTAGCGGTAGAGTTCGGGGAGACCCAGTACTTC. Protein: CASSLAVEFGETQYF.

This chain uses TRBV2 with TRBJ2-4; D uncertain. The CDR3 runs 14 residues. V dropped 6 bases and J dropped 7 bases, with 16 bases sitting between them. CDR1 is SNHLY, CDR2 FYNNEI, per germline. The CDR3 loop reads CASSATGSPNIQYF. CDR3 bases: TGTGCCAGCAGCGCTACGGGCTCGCCCAACATTCAGTACTTC.

This clone has just a few counts. The chain is built from TRBV11-3 and TRBJ2-7; 8 bases align to TRBD2. This CDR3 has 12 residues. J gave up 7 bases and V 3 bases, and 2 bases lay outside the gene matches. Germline CDR1 SGHNT, CDR2 YENEEA. DNA of the CDR3: TGTGCCAGCAGCTTGAGCGGGGGTGAGCAGTACTTC. Its protein product is CASSLSGGEQYF.

The chain has TRBV6-5 and TRBJ1-2; D not certain. This CDR3 is 13 amino acids long. Per the germline V gene, CDR1 is MNHEY and CDR2 is SVGAGI. Trimming cost V 2 bases and J 1 base, with 5 bases left between them. CDR3 residues: CASSYDGNYGYTF. In nucleotides, the CDR3 is TGTGCCAGCAGTTACGACGGTAACTATGGCTACACCTTC.

V is TRBV19 and J is TRBJ1-1; TRBD1 matches at 8 bases. CDR3 size: 16 residues. The germline CDR1 and CDR2 sequences are LNHDA and SQIVND (reference sequence). Trimming removed 5 bases from V and 1 base from J; junction bases left unmatched: 9. The CDR3 coding sequence is TGTGCCAGTAGTCCTAGGGGACAGGCTAGGAACACTGAAGCTTTCTTT. Protein sequence: CASSPRGQARNTEAFF.

CDR3 sequence: CASSVRSTGANVLTF. The CDR3 DNA reads as TGTGCCAGCAGTGTCAGGAGCACTGGGGCCAACGTCCTGACTTTC. This sequence joins TRBV2 and TRBJ2-6, with unresolved D. The CDR3 runs to 15 residues. Per germline, CDR1 SNHLY and CDR2 FYNNEI. The V end lost 4 bases, the J end lost 2 bases, and 9 bases lay between the germline ends.

The chain recombines TRBV9 with TRBJ2-5, with TRBD1 as a possible D gene (6 bases). Trimming removed 0 bases from V and 4 bases from J, with 16 bases in between. Germline CDR1 SGDLS, CDR2 YYNGEE. The CDR3 consists of 16 residues. CDR3 in DNA: TGTGCCAGCAGCGTAGCCCGGGACACCCGGTTAGAGACCCAGTACTTC. It yields the protein CASSVARDTRLETQYF.

This clone appeared a few times. In DNA, the CDR3 is TGCGCCAGCAGCCCCCTCTCGGGGGGGCGAACCGGGGAGCTGTTTTTT. It is translated as CASSPLSGGRTGELFF. The chain carries TRBV5-1 and TRBJ2-2; 8 bases are a match to TRBD2. Germline V gene lookup returns CDR1 SGHRS and CDR2 YFSETQ. The length of the CDR3 is 16 residues. Trimming removed 4 bases from V and 5 bases from J; junction bases left unmatched: 10. The full variable domain, rest sourced from reference TRBV5-1 and TRBJ2-2, is KAGVTQTPRYLIKTRGQQVTLSCSPISGHRSVSWYQQTPGQGLQFLFEYFSETQRNKGNFPGRFSGRQFSNSRSEMNVSTLELGDSALYLCASSPLSGGRTGELFFGEGSRLTVL.

The gene calls are TRBV7-2 and TRBJ2-7; the match to TRBD1 covers 7 bases. The length of the CDR3 is 15 residues. Per germline, CDR1 SGHTA and CDR2 FQGNSA. J was trimmed by 1 base and V by 1 base; bases with no gene match: 4. Here the CDR3 reads CASSLGQGVSYEQYF. The CDR3 coding sequence is TGTGCCAGCAGCTTAGGTCAGGGGGTATCCTACGAGCAGTACTTC.

V and J are TRBV6-6 and TRBJ2-2, with TRBD2 as a possible D gene (5 bases). V gave up 2 bases and J gave up 2 bases, with 9 bases separating them. This CDR3 is 15 amino acids long. The germline V gene encodes CDR1 MNHNY and CDR2 SVGAGI (reference sequence). CDR3 sequence reads: CASSYQSSNTGELFF. CDR3 DNA: TGTGCCAGCAGTTACCAGTCTAGCAACACCGGGGAGCTGTTTTTT.